What follows is one TCR beta chain and its context. As yet, its antigen is unknown. This entry belongs to a study of T cell responses to AZD1222 COVID-19 vaccine. Study results and caveats: The study identified only five to seven AZD1222 recipients as seropositive at baseline.

Assay used: immunoSEQ multiplex PCR; TCRdb lists only in-frame clones, some missing. This sample carries approximately 120,000 clones, around 92% of them seen once, and the ten largest clones take approximately 1%. Per germline, CDR1 LNHDA and CDR2 SQIVND (reference sequence). This CDR3 spans 16 amino acids. V was pared by 6 bases and J by 0 bases, with 15 bases between. This material consisted of peripheral blood, taken on day 0 of AZD1222 vaccination. The chain joins TRBV19 to TRBJ1-5, with TRBD1 as a possible D gene (5 bases). This receptor was taken from an adult in good health. The CDR3: CASSLPGGDSNQPQHF. The CDR3 bases are TGTGCCAGTAGCCTACCCGGAGGGGATAGCAATCAGCCCCAGCATTTT.